A single sample is the source of the 2 T cell receptor beta chains below, sequenced in a study of cytomegalovirus exposure and HLA in healthy donors (TCRdb year 2017). Library preparation employed the immunoSEQ multiplex PCR assay. The multiplex PCR relied on a mix of 60 forward primers for TCR Vbeta segments and 13 reverse primers for TCR Jbeta segments. TCRdb stores this immuneACCESS table with in-frame sequences only. Part of the clones is absent; in the studies checked, under half of the shortfall reflects unresolved V genes, and no reason is known for the rest. In this sample the table shows some 100,000 clones, approximately 80% of which occur a single time. The top ten constitute around 1.2% of the sample. The material sequenced was PBMCs. Every receptor here comes from a woman between 18 and 29 years old in good health and CMV-seronegative.

V gene TRBV19 combines with J gene TRBJ2-6; no definite D call. Per the germline V gene, CDR1 is LNHDA and CDR2 is SQIVND (reference sequence). V lost 3 bases and J 0 bases, leaving 6 bases between the germline ends. The CDR3 has 15 residues. The CDR3 DNA reads TGTGCCAGTAGTATTATCCCCTCTGGGGCCAACGTCCTGACTTTC. Encoded protein: CASSIIPSGANVLTF.

This clone turned up a few times. V usage is TRBV30 and J usage is TRBJ1-4; D is unresolved. Trimming cost V 5 bases and J 7 bases, with 5 bases left between them. The CDR3 contains 10 residues. Germline CDR1 and CDR2: GTSNPN and SVGIG (reference sequence). CDR3 in amino acids: CAWLSEKLFF. The DNA of the CDR3 is TGTGCCTGGCTGAGTGAAAAACTGTTTTTT.